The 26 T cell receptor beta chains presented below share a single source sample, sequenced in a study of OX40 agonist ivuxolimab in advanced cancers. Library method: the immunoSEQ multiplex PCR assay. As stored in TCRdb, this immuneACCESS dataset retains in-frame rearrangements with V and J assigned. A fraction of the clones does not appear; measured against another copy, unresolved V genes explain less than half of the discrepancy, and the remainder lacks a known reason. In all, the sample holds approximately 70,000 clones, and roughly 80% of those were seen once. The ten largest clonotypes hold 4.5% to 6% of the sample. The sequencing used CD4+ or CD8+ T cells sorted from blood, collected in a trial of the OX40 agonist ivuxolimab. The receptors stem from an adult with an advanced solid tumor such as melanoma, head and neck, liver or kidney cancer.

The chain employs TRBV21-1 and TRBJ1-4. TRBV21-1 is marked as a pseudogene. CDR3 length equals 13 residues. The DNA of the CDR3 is TGTGCCAGCAGGACTAGAACCGGGGGAAAACTGTTTTTT. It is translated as CASRTRTGGKLFF.

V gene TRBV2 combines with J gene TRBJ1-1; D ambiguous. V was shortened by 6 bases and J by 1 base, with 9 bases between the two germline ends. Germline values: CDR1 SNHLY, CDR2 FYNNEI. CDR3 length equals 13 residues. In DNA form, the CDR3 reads TGTGCCAGCAGGTCTCAGCGGAACACTGAAGCTTTCTTT. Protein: CASRSQRNTEAFF.

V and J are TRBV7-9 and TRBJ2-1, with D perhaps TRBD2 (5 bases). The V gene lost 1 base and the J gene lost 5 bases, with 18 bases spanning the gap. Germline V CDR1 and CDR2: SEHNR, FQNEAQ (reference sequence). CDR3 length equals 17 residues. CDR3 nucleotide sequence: TGTGCCAGCAGCTTAGGAGGGCTGAGCGGAGCGAACAATGAGCAGTTCTTC. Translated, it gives CASSLGGLSGANNEQFF.

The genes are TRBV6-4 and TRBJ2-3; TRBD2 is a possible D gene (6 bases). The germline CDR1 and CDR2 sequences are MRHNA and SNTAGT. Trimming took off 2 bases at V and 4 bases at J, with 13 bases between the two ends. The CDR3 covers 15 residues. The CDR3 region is CASSDGGSGSDTQYF. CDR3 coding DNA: TGTGCCAGCAGTGACGGAGGTAGCGGCTCAGATACGCAGTATTTT.

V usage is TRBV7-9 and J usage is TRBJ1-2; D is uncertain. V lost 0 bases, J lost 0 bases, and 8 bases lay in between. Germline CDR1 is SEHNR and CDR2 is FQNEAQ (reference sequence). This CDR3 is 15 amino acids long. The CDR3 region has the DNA TGTGCCAGCAGCTTAGCCCCTGATCCTAACTATGGCTACACCTTC. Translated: CASSLAPDPNYGYTF.

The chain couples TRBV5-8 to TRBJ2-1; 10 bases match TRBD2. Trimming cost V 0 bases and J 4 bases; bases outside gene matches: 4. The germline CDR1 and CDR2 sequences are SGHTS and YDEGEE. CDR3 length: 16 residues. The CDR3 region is CASSLGGLAEYNEQFF. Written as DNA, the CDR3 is TGTGCCAGCAGCTTGGGAGGACTAGCGGAGTACAATGAGCAGTTCTTC. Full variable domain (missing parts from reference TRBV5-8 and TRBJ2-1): EAGVTQSPTHLIKTRGQQATLRCSPISGHTSVYWYQQALGLGLQFLLWYDEGEERNRGNFPPRFSGRQFPNYSSELNVNALELEDSALYLCASSLGGLAEYNEQFFGPGTRLTVL.

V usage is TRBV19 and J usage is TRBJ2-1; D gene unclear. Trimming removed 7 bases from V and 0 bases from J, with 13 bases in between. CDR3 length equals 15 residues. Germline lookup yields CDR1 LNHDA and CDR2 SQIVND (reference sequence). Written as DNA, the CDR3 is TGTGCCAGTAATGGTATCCTGAGCTCCTACAATGAGCAGTTCTTC. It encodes CASNGILSSYNEQFF.

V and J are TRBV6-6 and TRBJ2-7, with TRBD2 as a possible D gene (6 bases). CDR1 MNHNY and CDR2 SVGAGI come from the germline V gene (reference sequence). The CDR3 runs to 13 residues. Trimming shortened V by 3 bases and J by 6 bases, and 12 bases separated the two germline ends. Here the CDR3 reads CASSYEGGSEQYF. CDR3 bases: TGTGCCAGCAGTTATGAGGGAGGAAGCGAGCAGTACTTC.

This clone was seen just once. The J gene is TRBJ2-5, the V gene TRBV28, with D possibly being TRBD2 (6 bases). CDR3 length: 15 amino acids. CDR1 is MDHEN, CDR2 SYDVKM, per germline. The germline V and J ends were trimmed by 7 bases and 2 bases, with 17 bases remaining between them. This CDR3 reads CASNYGDFEQETQYF. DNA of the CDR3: TGTGCCAGCAATTATGGGGACTTCGAACAAGAGACCCAGTACTTC.

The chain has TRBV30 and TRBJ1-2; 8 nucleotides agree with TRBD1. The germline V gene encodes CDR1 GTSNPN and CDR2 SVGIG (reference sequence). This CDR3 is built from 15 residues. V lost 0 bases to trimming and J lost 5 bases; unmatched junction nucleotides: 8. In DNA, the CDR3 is TGTGCCTGGAGTGTAAGTCAGGGGGCAGGATATGGCTACACCTTC. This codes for CAWSVSQGAGYGYTF.

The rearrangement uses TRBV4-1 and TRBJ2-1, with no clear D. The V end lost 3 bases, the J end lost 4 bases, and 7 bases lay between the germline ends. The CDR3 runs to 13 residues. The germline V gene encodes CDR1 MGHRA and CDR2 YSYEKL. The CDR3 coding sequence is TGCGCCAGCAGCCAGGCTGAGTACAATGAGCAGTTCTTC. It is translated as CASSQAEYNEQFF.

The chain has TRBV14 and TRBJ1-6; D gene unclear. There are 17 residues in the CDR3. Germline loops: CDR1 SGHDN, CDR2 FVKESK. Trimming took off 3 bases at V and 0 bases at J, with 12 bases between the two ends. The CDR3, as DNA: TGTGCCAGCAGCCATCCGTCGGAGGGCTCCTATAATTCACCCCTCCACTTT. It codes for CASSHPSEGSYNSPLHF.

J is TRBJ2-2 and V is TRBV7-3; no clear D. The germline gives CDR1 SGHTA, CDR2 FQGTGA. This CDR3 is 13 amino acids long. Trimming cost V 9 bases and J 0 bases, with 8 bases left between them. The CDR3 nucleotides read TGTGCCAGTGGATCCGCGAACACCGGGGAGCTGTTTTTT. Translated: CASGSANTGELFF.

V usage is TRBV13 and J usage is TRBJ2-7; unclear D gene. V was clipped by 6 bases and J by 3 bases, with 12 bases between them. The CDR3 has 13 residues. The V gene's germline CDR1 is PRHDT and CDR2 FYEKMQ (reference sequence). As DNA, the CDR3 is TGTGCCAGCAGTCCCGGGTACAACTACGAGCAGTACGTC. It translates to CASSPGYNYEQYV.

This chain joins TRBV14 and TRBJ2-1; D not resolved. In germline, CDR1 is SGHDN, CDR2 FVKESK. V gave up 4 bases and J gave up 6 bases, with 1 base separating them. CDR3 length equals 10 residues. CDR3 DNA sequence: TGTGCCAGCAGCCTCAATGAGCAGTTCTTC. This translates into CASSLNEQFF.

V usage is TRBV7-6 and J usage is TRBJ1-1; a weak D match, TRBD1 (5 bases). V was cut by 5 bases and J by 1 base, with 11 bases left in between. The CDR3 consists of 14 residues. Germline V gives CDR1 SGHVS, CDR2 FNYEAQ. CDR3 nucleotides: TGTGCCAGCAGCCCCGGGACGGCGAACACTGAAGCTTTCTTT. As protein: CASSPGTANTEAFF.

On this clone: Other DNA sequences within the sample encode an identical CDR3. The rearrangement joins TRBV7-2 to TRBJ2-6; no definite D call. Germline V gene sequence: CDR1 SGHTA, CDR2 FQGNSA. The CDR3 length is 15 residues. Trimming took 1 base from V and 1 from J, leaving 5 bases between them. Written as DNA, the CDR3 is TGTGCCAGCAGCTTAGTTTCTTCTGGGGCCAACGTCCTGACTTTC. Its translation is CASSLVSSGANVLTF.

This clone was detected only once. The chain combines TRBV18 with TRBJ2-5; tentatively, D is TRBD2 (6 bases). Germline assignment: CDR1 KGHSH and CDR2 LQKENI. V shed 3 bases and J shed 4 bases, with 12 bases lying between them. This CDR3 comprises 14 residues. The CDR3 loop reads CASSPGGVRETQYF. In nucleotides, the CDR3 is TGTGCCAGCTCACCGGGGGGAGTCAGAGAGACCCAGTACTTC. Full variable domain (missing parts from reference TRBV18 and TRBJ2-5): NAGVMQNPRHLVRRRGQEARLRCSPMKGHSHVYWYRQLPEEGLKFMVYLQKENIIDESGMPKERFSAEFPKEGPSILRIQQVVRGDSAAYFCASSPGGVRETQYFGPGTRLLVL.

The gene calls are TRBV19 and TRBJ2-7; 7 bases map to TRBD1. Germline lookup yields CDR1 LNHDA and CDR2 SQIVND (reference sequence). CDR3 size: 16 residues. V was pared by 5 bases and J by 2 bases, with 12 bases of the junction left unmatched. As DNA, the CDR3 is TGTGCCAGTAGTCGATCGGGGACAGTCGGTACCTACGAGCAGTACTTC. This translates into CASSRSGTVGTYEQYF.

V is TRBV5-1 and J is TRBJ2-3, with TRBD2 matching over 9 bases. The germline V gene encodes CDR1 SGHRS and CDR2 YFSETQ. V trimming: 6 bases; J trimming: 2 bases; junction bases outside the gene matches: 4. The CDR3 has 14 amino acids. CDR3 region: CASTQRGVTDTQYF. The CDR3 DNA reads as TGCGCCAGCACTCAGCGGGGGGTCACAGATACGCAGTATTTT.

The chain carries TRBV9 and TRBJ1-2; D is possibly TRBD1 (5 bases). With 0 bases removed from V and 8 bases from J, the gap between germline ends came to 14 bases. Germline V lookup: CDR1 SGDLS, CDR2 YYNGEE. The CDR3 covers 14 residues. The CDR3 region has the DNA TGTGCCAGCAGCGTAGATCAGGGAGTAAAGGGCTACACCTTC. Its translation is CASSVDQGVKGYTF.

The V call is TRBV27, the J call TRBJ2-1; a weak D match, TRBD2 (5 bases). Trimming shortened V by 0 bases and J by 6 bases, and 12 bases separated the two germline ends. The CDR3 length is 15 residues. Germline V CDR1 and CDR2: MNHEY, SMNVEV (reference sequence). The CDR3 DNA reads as TGTGCCAGCAGTTTATCGACTAACGGGATCAATGAGCAGTTCTTC. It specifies CASSLSTNGINEQFF.

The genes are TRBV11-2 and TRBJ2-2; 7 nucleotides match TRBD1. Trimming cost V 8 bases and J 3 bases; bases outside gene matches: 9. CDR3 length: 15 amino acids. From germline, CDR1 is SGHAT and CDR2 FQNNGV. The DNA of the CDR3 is TGTGCCAGCGAGATAACAGGGGCACACACCGGGGAGCTGTTTTTT. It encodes CASEITGAHTGELFF.

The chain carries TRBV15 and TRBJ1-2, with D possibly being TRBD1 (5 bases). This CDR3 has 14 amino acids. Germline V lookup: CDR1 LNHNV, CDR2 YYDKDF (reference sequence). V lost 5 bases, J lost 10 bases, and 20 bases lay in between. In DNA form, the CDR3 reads TGTGCCACCAGCGCTAGGACATCTCACTGGGACTACACCTTC. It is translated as CATSARTSHWDYTF.

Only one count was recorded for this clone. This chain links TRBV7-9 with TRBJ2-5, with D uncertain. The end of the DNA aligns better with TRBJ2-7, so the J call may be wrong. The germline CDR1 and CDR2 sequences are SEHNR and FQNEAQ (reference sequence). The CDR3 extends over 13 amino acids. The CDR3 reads CASSLGIAYEQYF. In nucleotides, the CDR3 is TGTGCCAGCTCTCTCGGTATCGCCTACGAGCAGTACTTC.

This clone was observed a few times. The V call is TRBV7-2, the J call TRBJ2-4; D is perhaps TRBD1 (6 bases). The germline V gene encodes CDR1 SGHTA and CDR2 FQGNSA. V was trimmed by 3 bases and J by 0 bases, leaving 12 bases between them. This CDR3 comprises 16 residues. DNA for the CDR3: TGTGCCAGCAGCTTGCAACAGGGCATAGCCAAAAACATTCAGTACTTC. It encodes CASSLQQGIAKNIQYF.